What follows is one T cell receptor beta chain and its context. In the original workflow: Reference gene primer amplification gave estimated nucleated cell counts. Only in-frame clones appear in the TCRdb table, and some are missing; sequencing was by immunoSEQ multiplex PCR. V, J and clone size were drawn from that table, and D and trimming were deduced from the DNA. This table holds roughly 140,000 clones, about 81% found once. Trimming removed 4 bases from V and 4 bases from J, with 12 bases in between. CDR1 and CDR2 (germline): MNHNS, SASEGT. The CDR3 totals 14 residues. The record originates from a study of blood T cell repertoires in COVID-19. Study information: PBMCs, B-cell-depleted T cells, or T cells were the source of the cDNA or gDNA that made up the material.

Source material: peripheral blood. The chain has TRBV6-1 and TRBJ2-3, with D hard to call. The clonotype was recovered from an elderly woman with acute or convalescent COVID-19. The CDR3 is CASSAGRLPDTQYF. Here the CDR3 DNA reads TGTGCCAGCAGTGCAGGAAGGCTCCCAGATACGCAGTATTTT.